This entry is about one T cell receptor beta chain. The sample belongs to a study of blood T cell repertoires in COVID-19. Overall study: Some COVID-19 samples were acute and others convalescent; all came from the United States, Italy and Spain. From T cells, B-cell-depleted T cells, or PBMCs came the material, which was cDNA or gDNA.

The repertoire was sequenced with immunoSEQ multiplex PCR; TCRdb's copy has only in-frame clones and lacks some. The sample carries 120,000 or so clones, around 91% recorded once. CDR3 length: 13 amino acids. Germline CDR1 is SGHNT and CDR2 is YENEEA. V lost 5 bases to trimming and J lost 6 bases, with 14 bases between them. The sample taken for sequencing was peripheral blood. The TCR comes from a man aged 70 or older with active or convalescent COVID-19. This rearrangement joins TRBV11-3 to TRBJ2-7, with a tentative D call TRBD1 (6 bases). This chain's CDR3 is CASSLDSWGEQYF. For the CDR3, the DNA is TGTGCCAGCAGCCTGGACAGCTGGGGCGAGCAGTACTTC. The variable domain in full, completed from reference TRBV11-3 and TRBJ2-7, reads EAGVVQSPRYKIIEKKQPVAFWCNPISGHNTLYWYLQNLGQGPELLIRYENEEAVDDSQLPKDRFSAERLKGVDSTLKIQPAELGDSAVYLCASSLDSWGEQYFGPGTRLTVT.